Each of the 9 T cell receptor beta chains below was sequenced from the same sample in a study of CD8+ T cells in alopecia areata. Reverse transcription of extracted RNA yielded cDNA, which provided the sequencing template. This table comes from immunoSEQ multiplex PCR, and its TCRdb copy is limited to in-frame clones, with some not included. Of 150,000 to 200,000 clones in the sample, about 60% are singletons; the top ten hold around 12%. The sample's treatment: oral pan-JAK inhibitor, 5-10 mg twice daily. The sample consisted of CD8+ T cells sorted from blood, taken at week 24, from a patient treated with tofacitinib. The receptors stem from a human donor with alopecia areata.

This clone was observed once. The V and J genes are TRBV9 and TRBJ2-4; TRBD1 or TRBD2 may be the D gene (7 bases each). Germline V CDR1 and CDR2: SGDLS, YYNGEE. The CDR3 runs to 16 residues. Trimming removed 6 bases from V and 5 bases from J, with 21 bases in between. Written as DNA, the CDR3 is TGTGCCAGCAACGAGAACATCAGGGGGGGACAAAACATTCAGTACTTC. Translated: CASNENIRGGQNIQYF.

This rearrangement joins TRBV4-1 to TRBJ1-2, with unresolved D. In germline, CDR1 is MGHRA, CDR2 YSYEKL. The CDR3 is 14 residues long. Trimming stripped 1 base from V and 8 bases from J, with 14 bases between. The CDR3 here is CASSQVERVLGYTF. The CDR3 coding sequence is TGCGCCAGCAGCCAAGTTGAACGAGTTTTGGGCTACACCTTC.

The chain couples TRBV7-9 to TRBJ2-2; D is undetermined. This CDR3 spans 16 amino acids. From germline, CDR1 is SEHNR and CDR2 FQNEAQ (reference sequence). Trimming took 5 bases from V and 1 from J, leaving 14 bases between them. The DNA of the CDR3 is TGTGCCAGCAGCACCAACAGAATTCAGAACACCGGGGAGCTGTTTTTT. It is translated as CASSTNRIQNTGELFF. Looking up the rest from reference TRBV7-9 and TRBJ2-2 gives the full variable domain: DTGVSQNPRHKITKRGQNVTFRCDPISEHNRLYWYRQTLGQGPEFLTYFQNEAQLEKSRLLSDRFSAERPKGSFSTLEIQRTEQGDSAMYLCASSTNRIQNTGELFFGEGSRLTVL.

The V and J genes are TRBV11-2 and TRBJ2-2; 9 bases match TRBD2. The germline V gene encodes CDR1 SGHAT and CDR2 FQNNGV. CDR3 length equals 19 residues. The junction had 11 bases not matched to a gene; V was cut back by 3 bases and J by 0 bases. In nucleotides, the CDR3 is TGTGCCAGCAGCTTTGGTTTGTCTAGCGGGGACACGAACACCGGGGAGCTGTTTTTT. Protein: CASSFGLSSGDTNTGELFF.

The V gene is TRBV14, the J gene TRBJ1-2; D possibly corresponds to TRBD1 (5 bases). Looked up from germline, CDR1 is SGHDN and CDR2 is FVKESK. The CDR3 has 11 residues. Trimming shortened V by 1 base and J by 8 bases, and 5 bases separated the two germline ends. The CDR3 protein is CASSQGDGYTF. As DNA, the CDR3 is TGTGCCAGCAGCCAAGGGGACGGCTACACCTTC.

V usage is TRBV13 and J usage is TRBJ2-1, with 8 bases aligning to TRBD2. Looked up from germline, CDR1 is PRHDT and CDR2 is FYEKMQ (reference sequence). The junction had 3 bases not matched to a gene; V was cut back by 8 bases and J by 3 bases. CDR3 length equals 13 residues. CDR3 in DNA: TGTGCCAGCGGCCTAGCGGGCTACAATGAGCAGTTCTTC. Translating gives CASGLAGYNEQFF.

The CDR3 reads CASSRILWTAGAFF. In DNA, the CDR3 is TGCGCCAGCAGCCGAATTCTTTGGACGGCGGGAGCTTTCTTT. The V call is TRBV4-1, the J call TRBJ1-1; D is unresolved. Germline CDR1 reads MGHRA; CDR2 reads YSYEKL. Trimming removed 4 bases at V and 10 bases at J, with 19 bases between. The CDR3 sequence is 14 residues long.

The V gene is TRBV29-1, the J gene TRBJ1-2; D is possibly TRBD1 (5 bases). Trimming removed 3 bases from V and 3 bases from J, with 17 bases in between. There are 15 residues in the CDR3. The germline CDR1 and CDR2 sequences are SQVTM and ANQGSEA. In nucleotides, the CDR3 is TGCAGCGTTGATGGGACCGATCGCCGAGACTATGGCTACACCTTC. Translating gives CSVDGTDRRDYGYTF.

J is TRBJ1-1 and V is TRBV10-3; the match to TRBD1 covers 10 bases. The germline V gene has CDR1 ENHRY and CDR2 SYGVKD. Losses at the gene ends were 0 bases for V and 5 bases for J; bases not matched to a gene: 9. This CDR3 region has 17 residues. The CDR3 DNA is TGTGCCATCAGTGAGTCGCTTGGGACAGGGGTTCGGACTGAAGCTTTCTTT. As protein: CAISESLGTGVRTEAFF.